This T cell receptor (beta chain) was recovered during a study of cytomegalovirus exposure and HLA in healthy donors. As for this clone: The antigen is unknown.

The CDR3 runs 16 residues. Trimming removed 5 bases at V and 2 bases at J, with 17 bases between. CDR1 is SGHVS and CDR2 is FNYEAQ in the germline V gene. Each donor was nominally healthy when sampled (though unrecorded immune exposures were likely). The PCR had 60 Vbeta and 13 Jbeta primers. The data were produced by immunoSEQ multiplex PCR, yet TCRdb's version contains in-frame clones alone and is incomplete. Of about 93,000 clones detected, around 77% appear once; the ten largest clones hold approximately 0.56%. Regarding the study as a whole: Researchers counted around 180 TCR beta chains as cytomegalovirus-associated. Cytomegalovirus status was reportedly diagnosed by the classifier with high specificity and sensitivity. In an earlier analysis, in 587 donors, most V segments appeared productive either ~90% or ~30% of the time.

This sequence originates from a man aged 25-40 years in good health and CMV-seronegative. The chain joins TRBV7-6 to TRBJ2-3; weak D call: TRBD1 (6 bases). Sequenced material: PBMCs. The chain's CDR3 is CASSRPPQGYTDTQYF. As DNA, the CDR3 is TGTGCCAGCAGCCGCCCCCCGCAGGGGTACACAGATACGCAGTATTTT.